This TCR beta chain was captured by sequencing in a study of T cells generated in artificial thymic organoids (dated by TCRdb to about 2017). Broadly, across the study: The TCR alpha and beta CDR3 repertoires of CD8 single positive T cells derived from in vitro artificial thymic organoids were compared with those of thymic and peripheral blood naive CD8 T cells. The displayed repertoire sequencing data were described as being representative of three independent experiments.

This clonotype is identified as medium-sized (0.01 to 0.1%). Its cognate antigen has yet to be identified. No per-base quality is available; no much larger clone lies one base away. To build artificial thymic organoids, human HSPCs were aggregated with MS5 murine stromal cells transduced with human DLL1, and the aggregates were cultured at an air-liquid interface. The cells used to seed the organoids were FACS-purified CD34+CD3- hematopoietic stem and progenitor cells from which residual T cells had been depleted. The organoids were grown in serum-free RB27 medium, which consisted of RPMI 1640 supplemented with B27, FLT3L, IL-7 and ascorbic acid. Organoid and thymic CD3+TCRalphabeta+CD8 single positive T cells were FACS sorted before RNA extraction. For each sample, total RNA was purified from around 40,000 to 200,000 sorted cells using the RNeasy Micro kit, and RNA quality was checked on an Agilent RNA 6000 Nano chip.

Overall study results and their limits: CD8 single positive T cells derived from organoids showed physiological TCR clonotype diversity comparable to the diversity seen in thymic and blood naive CD8 T cells. No skewed Valpha or Vbeta usage was observed in organoid-derived T cells, a finding that argues against dominance of unconventional lineages or clonal expansions.

Measured from the cysteine to the phenylalanine, the CDR3 is 16 residues long. Only the CDR3 DNA is retained, 48 bases long and in frame from the first base. V drops 4 bases and J drops 0 bases, leaving 11 bases in between. Per the germline V gene, SGHRS is the CDR1 and YFSETQ is the CDR2. TCRalpha and TCRbeta libraries were amplified in separate semi-nested PCR reactions using Advantage 2 and reverse primers located in the TRAC or TRBC constant regions. The amount of total RNA going into first-strand cDNA synthesis ranged between roughly 3 and 550 ng. TCR cDNA libraries were generated by 5'-RACE using the SMARTer PCR cDNA Synthesis kit, with a poly-dT primer employed for first-strand synthesis. Sample-specific 5-nucleotide barcodes were carried by the semi-nested constant-region reverse primers, and the resulting products were cleaned using the Zymo DNA Clean and Concentrator-5 kit. As many as ten barcoded samples were combined into a pool, ligated to Illumina adaptors, and sequenced on an Illumina MiSeq as 2 x 150 bp paired-end reads. The published analysis was carried out like this. After demultiplexing, reads were aligned with BLAT to a custom library containing all human TRAV, TRAJ, TRBV, TRBD and TRBJ combinations from IMGT. The best BLAT hits were picked using pslCDnaFilter (-maxAligns=1, -ignoreIntrons), and custom Perl scripts were used to calculate clonotype frequencies. TCRdb cleaned the public reads at Q25 with fastp, built clones with MiXCR and kept in-frame beta chains. CDR3 protein sequences are deduplicated, and each keeps its most common genes and DNA. The V and J calls here are based on TCRdb, not the publication. The sample contains several thousand distinct CDR3 sequences, 20% to 30% of them found a single time. The ten largest clones add up to 3% to 4% of the sample.

The TCR originated in a human donor who gave cord blood stem cells for thymic organoid culture, a cardiac surgery patient who gave postnatal thymus, or a blood donor (not recorded which). The specimen sequenced was naive CD8+ T cells grown in artificial thymic organoids from cord blood stem and progenitor cells. Explained via the paper, the cell subset or site label denotes: CD3+TCRalphabeta+CD8SP T cells; for blood, CD45RO-CCR7+ naive CD8+ T cells. This chain joins TRBV5-1 to TRBJ2-6; the D region possibly corresponds to TRBD1 (5 bases align). The CDR3 corresponds to CASSMQGSSGANVLTF. DNA sequence: TGCGCCAGCAGCATGCAGGGAAGCTCTGGGGCCAACGTCCTGACTTTC.